This T cell receptor (beta chain) was captured by sequencing in a study of T cell responses to AZD1222 COVID-19 vaccine. The CDR3 has 12 residues. Germline CDR1 reads SGHDN; CDR2 reads FVKESK. The V end was cut by 3 bases, the J end by 7 bases, with 9 bases between. General study findings and limits: Repertoire sampling occurred only after the peak T cell response. Clonal diversity was possibly underestimated; the donors were predominantly white British and more often female. Of spike-specific TCRs, nearly half reportedly target regions left unmutated in variants.

Of note for this clone: Its antigen is unidentified.

Libraries were prepared by immunoSEQ multiplex PCR; TCRdb keeps only in-frame clonotypes and omits some of them. The sample lists approximately 140,000 clones, approximately 90% occurring once. Second doses that came at about 4 or about 12 weeks were put together. The TCR originated in an adult who received the AZD1222 COVID-19 vaccine. The sample in question was peripheral blood, obtained 28 days after the second AZD1222 dose. This sequence joins TRBV14 and TRBJ2-5; D is tentatively TRBD1 or TRBD2 (5 bases each). The CDR3 DNA sequence: TGTGCCAGCAGCCAGGGGCGGGTGACCCAGTACTTC. Protein product: CASSQGRVTQYF.